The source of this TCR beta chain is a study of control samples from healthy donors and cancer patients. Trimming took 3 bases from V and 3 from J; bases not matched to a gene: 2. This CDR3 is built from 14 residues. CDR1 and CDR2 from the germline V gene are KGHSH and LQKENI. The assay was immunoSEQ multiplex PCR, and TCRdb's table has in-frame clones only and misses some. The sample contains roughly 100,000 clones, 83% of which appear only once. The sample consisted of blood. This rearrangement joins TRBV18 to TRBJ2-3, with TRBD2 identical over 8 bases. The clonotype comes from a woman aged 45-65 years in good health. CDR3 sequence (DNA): TGTGCCAGCTCACCCGGGACTAGGACAGATACGCAGTATTTT. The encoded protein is CASSPGTRTDTQYF. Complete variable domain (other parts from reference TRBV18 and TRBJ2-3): NAGVMQNPRHLVRRRGQEARLRCSPMKGHSHVYWYRQLPEEGLKFMVYLQKENIIDESGMPKERFSAEFPKEGPSILRIQQVVRGDSAAYFCASSPGTRTDTQYFGPGTRLTVL.